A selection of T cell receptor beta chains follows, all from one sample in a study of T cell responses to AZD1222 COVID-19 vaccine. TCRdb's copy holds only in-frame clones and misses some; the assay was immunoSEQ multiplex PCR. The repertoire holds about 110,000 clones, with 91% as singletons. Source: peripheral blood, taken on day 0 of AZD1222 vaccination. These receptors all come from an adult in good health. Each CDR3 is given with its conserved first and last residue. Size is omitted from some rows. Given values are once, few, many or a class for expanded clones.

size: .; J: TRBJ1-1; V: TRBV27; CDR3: CASRPYGFRGTEAFF
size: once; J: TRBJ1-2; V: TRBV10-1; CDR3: CASSGAGGRGYTF
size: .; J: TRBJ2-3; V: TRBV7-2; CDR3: CASSPGTSVYTDTQYF
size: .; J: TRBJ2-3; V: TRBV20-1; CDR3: CSAALGDTQYF
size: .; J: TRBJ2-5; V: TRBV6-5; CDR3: CASTRLAGAETQYF
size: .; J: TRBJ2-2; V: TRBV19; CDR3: CASRTGTGELFF
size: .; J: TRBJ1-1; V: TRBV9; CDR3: CASSPWTRPEAFF
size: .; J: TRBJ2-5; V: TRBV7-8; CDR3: CASSTGQGIGETQYF
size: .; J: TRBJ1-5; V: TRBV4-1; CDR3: CASSQDRNSNQPQHF
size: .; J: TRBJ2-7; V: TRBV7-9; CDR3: CASSSTTGAYEQYF
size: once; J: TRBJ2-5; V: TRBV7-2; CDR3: CASSLVGHQETQYF
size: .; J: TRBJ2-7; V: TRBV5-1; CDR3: CASSEGTSGRGVGYEQYF
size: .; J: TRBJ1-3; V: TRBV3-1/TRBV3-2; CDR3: CASSQDLGSGNTIYF
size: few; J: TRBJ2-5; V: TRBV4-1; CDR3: CASSQDGSGEETQYF
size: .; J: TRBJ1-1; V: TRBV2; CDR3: CATREGTEAFF
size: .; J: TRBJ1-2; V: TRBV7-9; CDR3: CASSPPEGKSYGYTF
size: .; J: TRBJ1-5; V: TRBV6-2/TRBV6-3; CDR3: CASNPTPRNQPQHF
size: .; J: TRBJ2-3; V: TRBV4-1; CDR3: CASSQDRTSVSDTQYF
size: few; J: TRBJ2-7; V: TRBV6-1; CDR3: CASSAGTSGSITYEQYF
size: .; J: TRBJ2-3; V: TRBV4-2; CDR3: CASSQPFENPSTDTQYF
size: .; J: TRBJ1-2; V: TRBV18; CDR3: CASSPDINYGYTF
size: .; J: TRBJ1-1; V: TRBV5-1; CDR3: CASSPFSGGSNTEAFF
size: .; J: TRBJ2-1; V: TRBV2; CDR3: CASSAQGAREQFF
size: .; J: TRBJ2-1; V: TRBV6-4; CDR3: CASSDPSYGSNEQFF
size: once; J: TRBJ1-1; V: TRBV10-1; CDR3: CASSGQLAEAFF